The rows below give T cell receptor beta chains drawn from one sample of a study of neurological immune-mediated disorders. Via MiXCR, TCRdb re-called the 5' RACE reads, giving one row per CDR3 protein. The table has around 33,000 distinct CDR3 sequences, around 25% seen once. The sequenced material came from CD4+ T cells from blood. The receptors derive from a man between 45 and 60 years old with HTLV-1-associated myelopathy (HAM/TSP). The CDR3 runs from the conserved cysteine through the conserved F or W. Each record gives: D gene, clone size, J gene, V gene, CDR3 protein, CDR3 DNA. D genes are given only for firm matches. Clone sizes are given selectively: once, few, many, or a class where the clone is expanded.

>-|many|TRBJ2-2|TRBV5-1
CASSFGNTGELFF
TGCGCCAGCAGCTTCGGAAACACCGGGGAGCTGTTTTTT
>-|-|TRBJ1-1|TRBV6-1
CASSESRGTEAFF
TGTGCCAGCAGTGAATCCCGAGGCACTGAAGCTTTCTTT
>-|few|TRBJ2-6|TRBV28
CASQAGSTSGANVLTF
TGTGCCAGCCAGGCAGGGTCGACCTCTGGGGCCAACGTCCTGACTTTC
>-|-|TRBJ2-3|TRBV20-1
CSADRGPPITDTQYF
TGCAGTGCTGACCGCGGGCCCCCAATCACGGATACGCAGTATTTT
>TRBD1|many|TRBJ2-5|TRBV12-3/TRBV12-4
CASSRTGRETQYF
TGTGCCAGCAGCCGGACAGGGCGGGAGACCCAGTACTTC
>-|many|TRBJ2-4|TRBV16
CASSSQSRGAGNIQYF
TGTGCCAGCAGCAGCCAATCGAGGGGCGCTGGAAACATTCAGTACTTC
>TRBD1|-|TRBJ2-2|TRBV30
CAWSVHDRVAGELFF
TGTGCCTGGAGTGTACACGACAGGGTGGCCGGGGAGCTGTTTTTT
>-|-|TRBJ1-2|TRBV5-1
CASSLERGGNGYTF
TGCGCCAGCAGCTTGGAGCGGGGAGGGAATGGCTACACCTTC
>-|many|TRBJ2-7|TRBV5-1
CASSLLPFDSGSYEQYF
TGCGCCAGCAGCTTGTTGCCCTTCGACAGCGGCTCCTACGAGCAGTACTTC
>-|many|TRBJ1-5|TRBV5-1
CASSADYSNQPQHF
TGCGCCAGCAGCGCCGACTATAGCAATCAGCCCCAGCATTTT
>-|-|TRBJ1-2|TRBV6-5
CASSAGRTYGYTF
TGTGCCAGCAGTGCGGGACGGACCTATGGCTACACCTTC
>-|many|TRBJ2-5|TRBV5-1
CASSSGAGQETQYF
TGCGCCAGCAGCTCAGGAGCGGGCCAAGAGACCCAGTACTTC
>TRBD2|once|TRBJ2-1|TRBV4-1
CASSPRTSGVYNEQFF
TGCGCCAGCAGCCCTAGGACTAGCGGAGTGTACAATGAGCAGTTCTTC
>TRBD1|many|TRBJ2-7|TRBV6-2/TRBV6-3
CARGPRDRDNEQYF
TGTGCCAGAGGTCCTCGGGACAGGGATAACGAGCAGTACTTC
>-|many|TRBJ1-1|TRBV5-6
CASSLARNPTTEAFF
TGTGCCAGCAGCTTGGCCAGGAACCCAACCACTGAAGCTTTCTTT
>-|many|TRBJ2-1|TRBV7-8
CASLSMSSYNEQFF
TGTGCCAGCCTCTCGATGAGCTCCTACAATGAGCAGTTCTTC
>-|-|TRBJ2-1|TRBV7-2
CASSQTGYQQFF
TGTGCCAGCAGTCAAACAGGGTATCAGCAGTTCTTC
>-|-|TRBJ2-3|TRBV5-1
CASSLDRISSTDTQYF
TGCGCCAGCAGCTTGGACAGAATCTCTAGCACAGATACGCAGTATTTT
>-|many|TRBJ1-2|TRBV6-5
CASSGRIGTPNYGYTF
TGTGCCAGCAGTGGCCGAATTGGGACACCAAACTATGGCTACACCTTC
>-|many|TRBJ1-2|TRBV29-1
CSVPQGSNGYTF
TGCAGCGTTCCACAGGGTTCTAATGGCTACACCTTC
>-|many|TRBJ1-1|TRBV7-6
CASSPRMMNTEAFF
TGTGCCAGCAGTCCGAGAATGATGAACACTGAAGCTTTCTTT
>-|many|TRBJ1-1|TRBV4-1
CASSQEGGYTEAFF
TGCGCCAGCAGCCAGGAAGGGGGATATACTGAAGCTTTCTTT
>-|many|TRBJ1-4|TRBV25-1
CASSFRTGEKLFF
TGTGCCAGCTCTTTCCGAACCGGGGAAAAACTGTTTTTT
>-|many|TRBJ2-3|TRBV13
CASRPGIGDTQYF
TGTGCCAGCCGGCCCGGGATTGGGGATACGCAGTATTTT
>TRBD1|many|TRBJ1-5|TRBV18
CASSPGQGSNQPQHF
TGTGCCAGCTCACCGGGACAGGGGAGCAATCAGCCCCAGCATTTT
>TRBD1|many|TRBJ1-2|TRBV24-1
CATSDPRTGGGYGYTF
TGTGCCACCAGTGACCCGCGGACAGGGGGCGGCTATGGCTACACCTTC
>-|many|TRBJ1-3|TRBV20-1
CSAPDSGAFSGNTIYF
TGCAGTGCTCCCGATAGCGGGGCCTTCTCTGGAAACACCATATATTTT
>TRBD1|many|TRBJ1-2|TRBV5-1
CASSLGDRGRDYGYTF
TGCGCCAGCAGCTTAGGAGACAGGGGGCGCGACTATGGCTACACCTTC
>TRBD2|many|TRBJ2-2|TRBV7-6
CASSKVPGLAGGNTGELFF
TGTGCCAGCAGCAAGGTCCCGGGACTAGCGGGAGGGAACACCGGGGAGCTGTTTTTT
>-|many|TRBJ1-2|TRBV5-1
CASSLASSGYGYTF
TGCGCCAGCAGCTTGGCCTCGAGCGGCTATGGCTACACCTTC
>-|-|TRBJ2-7|TRBV19
CASTKGAQGLSYEQYF
TGTGCCAGTACCAAGGGGGCACAGGGACTCTCCTACGAGCAGTACTTC
>-|many|TRBJ1-3|TRBV12-3/TRBV12-4
CASSQRNTGGNTIYF
TGTGCCAGCAGTCAACGTAACACGGGGGGAAACACCATATATTTT
>-|many|TRBJ1-4|TRBV7-9
CASSLGDSLNEKLFF
TGTGCCAGCAGCTTGGGAGACAGCCTCAATGAAAAACTGTTTTTT
>-|many|TRBJ1-6|TRBV7-2
CASSTVGYSNSPLHF
TGTGCCAGCAGCACCGTAGGATATAGTAATTCACCCCTCCACTTT
>-|many|TRBJ2-1|TRBV9
CASSVGSLNEQFF
TGTGCCAGCAGCGTAGGCAGTCTGAATGAGCAGTTCTTC
>-|-|TRBJ1-6|TRBV7-9
CASSLDGHNSPLHF
TGTGCCAGCAGCCTGGACGGGCATAATTCACCCCTCCACTTT
>-|many|TRBJ2-7|TRBV15
CATSRVLGDPQYF
TGTGCCACCAGCAGAGTACTAGGGGATCCACAGTACTTC
>-|many|TRBJ2-5|TRBV5-5
CASSLGLRGQETQYF
TGTGCCAGCAGCTTGGGGCTTCGGGGCCAAGAGACCCAGTACTTC
>-|many|TRBJ1-5|TRBV20-1
CSARSPGQYQHF
TGCAGTGCTAGATCTCCGGGACAATACCAGCATTTT
>TRBD2|many|TRBJ2-1|TRBV20-1
CSAGKGLANDEQFF
TGCAGTGCTGGGAAAGGACTAGCGAACGATGAGCAGTTCTTC
>-|many|TRBJ1-5|TRBV20-1
CSARDMGRINQPQHF
TGCAGTGCTAGAGATATGGGCAGGATAAATCAGCCCCAGCATTTT
>TRBD2|many|TRBJ2-7|TRBV5-1
CASSLGLAGEGEQYF
TGCGCCAGCAGCTTGGGACTAGCGGGAGAGGGCGAGCAGTACTTC
>TRBD1|many|TRBJ1-5|TRBV5-8
CASSADRGGNQPQHF
TGTGCCAGCAGCGCAGACAGGGGAGGCAATCAGCCCCAGCATTTT